A selection of T cell receptor beta chains follows, all from one sample in a study of shared T cell receptors in the human thymus. Generated by immunoSEQ multiplex PCR, the TCRdb table keeps only in-frame clones and is missing some. The repertoire holds approximately 490,000 clones, with about 84% as singletons. The data also belong to a second study, concerning human thymus T cells.

Sequenced input: thymocytes. The receptors come from a boy under three years old with a congenital heart defect. Both conserved end residues are part of each CDR3. The D gene is left open where the match is weak. Expanded clones get a size class; other rows say once, few or many, or leave the size out.

>TRBD2|.|TRBV7-9|TRBJ2-7
CASSLGASGGTYEQYF
TGTGCCAGCAGCTTAGGCGCTAGCGGGGGTACCTACGAGCAGTACTTC
>TRBD2|.|TRBV25-1|TRBJ2-1
CASSGLAQNEQFF
TGTGCCAGCAGTGGACTAGCTCAAAATGAGCAGTTCTTC
>TRBD2|.|TRBV7-9|TRBJ2-1
CASCRWGAGAGSYNEQFF
TGTGCCAGCTGTCGGTGGGGTGCGGGAGCGGGTTCCTACAATGAGCAGTTCTTC
>TRBD1|.|TRBV6-1|TRBJ1-5
CASSRQGSQPQHF
TGTGCCAGCAGTCGACAGGGGTCTCAGCCCCAGCATTTT
>TRBD1|.|TRBV7-7|TRBJ2-5
CASSSRDRQETQYF
TGTGCCAGCAGCTCCCGGGACAGACAAGAGACCCAGTACTTC
>.|.|TRBV5-1|TRBJ2-5
CASSLSQRRTQETQYF
TGCGCCAGCAGCTTGTCTCAGCGGAGGACCCAAGAGACCCAGTACTTC
>TRBD1|.|TRBV28|TRBJ2-7
CASSWDRRYEQYF
TGTGCCAGCAGTTGGGACAGGCGTTACGAGCAGTACTTC
>.|.|TRBV11-2|TRBJ1-5
CASSLDGRGRNQPQHF
TGTGCCAGCAGCTTAGATGGAAGGGGGAGAAATCAGCCCCAGCATTTT
>TRBD1|.|TRBV29-1|TRBJ1-3
CSVSRDRGLGGTIYF
TGCAGCGTTTCCCGGGACAGGGGCCTTGGTGGCACCATATATTTT
>TRBD2|.|TRBV4-2|TRBJ2-3
CASSQDKREMNTDTQYF
TGTGCCAGCAGCCAAGACAAGCGGGAGATGAACACAGATACGCAGTATTTT
>.|once|TRBV6-1|TRBJ2-2
CASSERRGPHTGELFF
TGTGCCAGCAGTGAAAGGAGGGGACCTCACACCGGGGAGCTGTTTTTT
>TRBD2|few|TRBV14|TRBJ2-3
CASSPPSGRGDTQYF
TGTGCCAGCAGCCCACCTAGCGGGAGAGGAGATACGCAGTATTTT
>.|.|TRBV12-2|TRBJ2-3
CASRPSGFSTDTQYF
TGTGCAAGTCGCCCTAGCGGGTTTAGCACAGATACGCAGTATTTT
>.|.|TRBV9|TRBJ2-5
CASSVATGGETQYF
TGTGCCAGCAGCGTAGCTACTGGCGGGGAGACCCAGTACTTC
>TRBD1|.|TRBV28|TRBJ1-2
CASTLDRGLPHYGYTF
TGTGCCAGCACCCTGGACAGGGGTTTGCCTCATTATGGCTACACCTTC
>TRBD2|once|TRBV27|TRBJ2-3
CASSPPSEREGDTQYF
TGTGCCAGCAGTCCCCCGTCGGAGCGGGAGGGAGATACGCAGTATTTT
>TRBD1|.|TRBV7-6|TRBJ2-7
CASSFSFEDRAHEQYF
TGTGCCAGCAGCTTTTCTTTTGAAGACAGGGCCCACGAGCAGTACTTC
>TRBD2|.|TRBV11-2|TRBJ2-7
CASSLVGGVGYEQYF
TGTGCCAGCAGCTTAGTGGGAGGGGTCGGCTACGAGCAGTACTTC
>TRBD2|.|TRBV14|TRBJ2-3
CASSQDPTGGSTDTQYF
TGTGCCAGCAGCCAAGATCCGACGGGAGGTAGCACAGATACGCAGTATTTT
>.|.|TRBV2|TRBJ2-3
CASSDITSTDTQYF
TGTGCCAGCTCGGACATAACTAGCACAGATACGCAGTATTTT
>.|.|TRBV29-1|TRBJ2-2
CSVEEDRYTGELFF
TGCAGCGTTGAAGAGGACAGATACACCGGGGAGCTGTTTTTT
>.|few|TRBV2|TRBJ2-1
CASSGQDNEQFF
TGTGCCAGCAGTGGACAGGACAATGAGCAGTTCTTC
>TRBD1|.|TRBV27|TRBJ2-7
CAGSPPRSTGGREQYF
TGTGCCGGCAGCCCCCCAAGGTCGACAGGGGGCCGGGAGCAGTACTTC
>TRBD1|.|TRBV11-3|TRBJ1-2
CASSPTGQGTFGNYGYTF
TGTGCCAGCAGCCCCACGGGACAGGGGACTTTTGGCAACTATGGCTACACCTTC
>.|few|TRBV23-1|TRBJ2-1
CASSQWWTEYNEQFF
TGCGCCAGCAGTCAATGGTGGACAGAGTACAATGAGCAGTTCTTC
>.|.|TRBV15|TRBJ2-1
CATSGRVRGNEQFF
TGTGCCACCAGCGGACGAGTTCGGGGCAATGAGCAGTTCTTC
>TRBD2|.|TRBV4-2|TRBJ2-7
CASSPGTSGSYEQYF
TGTGCCAGCAGCCCCGGGACTAGCGGGAGCTACGAGCAGTACTTC
>.|.|TRBV6-1|TRBJ1-5
CASSPGGPGNQPQHF
TGTGCCAGCTCGCCCGGGGGGCCGGGCAATCAGCCCCAGCATTTT
>.|.|TRBV9|TRBJ2-2
CASSSWRSGELFF
TGTGCCAGCAGCAGCTGGCGGTCCGGGGAGCTGTTTTTT
>.|.|TRBV5-4|TRBJ1-1
CASRGGPNTEAFF
TGTGCCAGCAGGGGGGGGCCGAACACTGAAGCTTTCTTT
>TRBD1|.|TRBV30|TRBJ2-1
CAWSVDRGSYNEQFF
TGTGCCTGGAGTGTGGACAGGGGGTCCTACAATGAGCAGTTCTTC
>TRBD2|.|TRBV10-1|TRBJ2-2
CASSEVSGGRTGELFF
TGCGCCAGCAGTGAGGTCTCGGGGGGTCGCACCGGGGAGCTGTTTTTT
>TRBD1|once|TRBV7-3|TRBJ2-7
CASSPTGAHYEQYF
TGTGCCAGCAGCCCGACAGGGGCCCACTACGAGCAGTACTTC
>TRBD1|.|TRBV18|TRBJ2-1
CASSPKRDSSYNEQFF
TGTGCCAGCTCACCTAAGAGGGACAGTTCCTACAATGAGCAGTTCTTC
>.|few|TRBV21-1|TRBJ2-7
CASSPLGRGEQYF
TGTGCCAGCAGTCCCCTAGGGAGGGGCGAGCAGTACTTC
>.|.|TRBV4-3|TRBJ2-3
CASSPGLWDTDTQYF
TGCGCCAGCAGCCCGGGACTTTGGGACACAGATACGCAGTATTTT
>TRBD2|.|TRBV30|TRBJ2-4
CAWSPALGGVNIQYF
TGTGCCTGGAGTCCGGCCTTGGGGGGGGTGAACATTCAGTACTTC
>.|.|TRBV19|TRBJ2-3
CASSPPRGTQYF
TGTGCCAGTAGTCCCCCCCGGGGGACGCAGTATTTT
>.|few|TRBV18|TRBJ2-1
CASLTKNRLSNEQFF
TGTGCCAGCTTAACCAAGAACAGGCTATCCAATGAGCAGTTCTTC